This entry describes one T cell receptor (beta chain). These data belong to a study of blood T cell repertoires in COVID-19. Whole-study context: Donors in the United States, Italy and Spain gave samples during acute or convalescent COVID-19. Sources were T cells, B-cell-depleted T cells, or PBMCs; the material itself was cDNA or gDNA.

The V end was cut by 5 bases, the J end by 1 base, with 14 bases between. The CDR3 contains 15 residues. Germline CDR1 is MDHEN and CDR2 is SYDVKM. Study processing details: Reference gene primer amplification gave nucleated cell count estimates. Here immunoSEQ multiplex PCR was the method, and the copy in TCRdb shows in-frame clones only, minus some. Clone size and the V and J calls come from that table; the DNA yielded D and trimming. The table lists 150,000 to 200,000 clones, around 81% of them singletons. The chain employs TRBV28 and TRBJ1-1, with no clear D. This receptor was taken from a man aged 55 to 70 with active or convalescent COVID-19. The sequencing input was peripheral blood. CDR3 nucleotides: TGTGCCAGCAGTCCCGCGGAGGGCGCGAACACTGAAGCTTTCTTT. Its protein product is CASSPAEGANTEAFF.